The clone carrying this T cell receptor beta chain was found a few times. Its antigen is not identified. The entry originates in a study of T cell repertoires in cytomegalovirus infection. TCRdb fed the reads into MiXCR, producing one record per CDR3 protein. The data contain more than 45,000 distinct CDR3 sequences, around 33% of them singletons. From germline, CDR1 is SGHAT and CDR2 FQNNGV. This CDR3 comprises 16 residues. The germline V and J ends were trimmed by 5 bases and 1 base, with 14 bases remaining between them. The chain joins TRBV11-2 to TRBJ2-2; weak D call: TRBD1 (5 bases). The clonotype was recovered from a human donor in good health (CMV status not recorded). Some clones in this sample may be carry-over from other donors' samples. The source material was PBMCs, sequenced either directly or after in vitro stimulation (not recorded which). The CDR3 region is CASSPFGAMNTGELFF. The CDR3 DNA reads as TGTGCCAGCAGCCCCTTTGGGGCTATGAACACCGGGGAGCTGTTTTTT.